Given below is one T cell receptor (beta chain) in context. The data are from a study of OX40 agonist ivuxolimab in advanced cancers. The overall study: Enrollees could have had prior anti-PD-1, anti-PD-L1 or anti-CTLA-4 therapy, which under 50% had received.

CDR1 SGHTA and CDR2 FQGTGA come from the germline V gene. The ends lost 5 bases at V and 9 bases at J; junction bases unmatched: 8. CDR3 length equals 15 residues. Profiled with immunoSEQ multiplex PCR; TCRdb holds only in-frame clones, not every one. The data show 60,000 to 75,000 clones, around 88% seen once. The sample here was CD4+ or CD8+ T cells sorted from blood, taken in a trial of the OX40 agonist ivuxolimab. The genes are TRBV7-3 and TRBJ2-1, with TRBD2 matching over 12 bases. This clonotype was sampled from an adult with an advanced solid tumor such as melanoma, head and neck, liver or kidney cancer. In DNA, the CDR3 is TGTGCCAGCAGCGCCTCTAGCGGGAGGGCGGCTGAGCAGTTCTTC. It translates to CASSASSGRAAEQFF.